This T cell receptor (beta chain) was found in a study of OX40 agonist ivuxolimab in advanced cancers. Study background: Three patients got partial responses; one had hepatocellular carcinoma and two had cutaneous melanoma.

The V gene's germline CDR1 is SGHTA and CDR2 FQGNSA. The CDR3 runs to 16 residues. Trimming cost V 2 bases and J 5 bases; bases outside gene matches: 5. The method was immunoSEQ multiplex PCR; TCRdb's version includes in-frame clones alone and lacks a portion of them. Here the sample spans some 70,000 clones, around 83% being singletons. This chain links TRBV7-2 with TRBJ1-6; 8 bases map to TRBD1. The receptor was derived from an adult with an advanced solid tumor such as melanoma, head and neck, liver or kidney cancer. Sequenced material: CD4+ or CD8+ T cells sorted from blood, taken in a trial of the OX40 agonist ivuxolimab. Here the CDR3 reads CASSLLNRGNNSPLHF. The CDR3 DNA follows: TGTGCCAGCAGCTTATTGAACAGGGGGAATAATTCACCCCTCCACTTT.